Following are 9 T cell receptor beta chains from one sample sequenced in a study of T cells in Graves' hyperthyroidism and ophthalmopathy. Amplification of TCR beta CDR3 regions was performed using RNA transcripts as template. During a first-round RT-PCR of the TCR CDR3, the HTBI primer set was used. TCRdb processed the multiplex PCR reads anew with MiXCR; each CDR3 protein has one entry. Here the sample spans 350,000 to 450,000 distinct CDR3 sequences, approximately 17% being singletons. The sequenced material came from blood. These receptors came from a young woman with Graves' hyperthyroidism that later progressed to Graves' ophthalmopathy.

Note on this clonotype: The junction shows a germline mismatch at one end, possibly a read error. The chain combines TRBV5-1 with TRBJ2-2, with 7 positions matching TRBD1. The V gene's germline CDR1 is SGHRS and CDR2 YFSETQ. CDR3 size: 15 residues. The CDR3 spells CASSYEGADTGEPFF. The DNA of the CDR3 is TGCGCCAGCAGCTATGAGGGGGCGGACACCGGGGAGCCGTTTTTT.

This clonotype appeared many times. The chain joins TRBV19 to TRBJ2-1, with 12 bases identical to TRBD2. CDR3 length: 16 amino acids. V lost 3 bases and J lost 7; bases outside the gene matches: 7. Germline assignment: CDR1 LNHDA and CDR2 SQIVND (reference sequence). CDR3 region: CASSIQGTSGWNEQFF. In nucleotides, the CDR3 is TGTGCCAGTAGTATTCAAGGGACTAGCGGGTGGAATGAGCAGTTCTTC.

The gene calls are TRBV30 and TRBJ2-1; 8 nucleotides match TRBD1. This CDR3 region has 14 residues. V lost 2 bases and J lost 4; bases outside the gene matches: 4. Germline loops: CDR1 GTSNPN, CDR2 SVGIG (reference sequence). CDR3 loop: CAWSRTGSYNEQFF. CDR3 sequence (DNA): TGTGCCTGGAGTCGGACAGGGTCATACAATGAGCAGTTCTTC.

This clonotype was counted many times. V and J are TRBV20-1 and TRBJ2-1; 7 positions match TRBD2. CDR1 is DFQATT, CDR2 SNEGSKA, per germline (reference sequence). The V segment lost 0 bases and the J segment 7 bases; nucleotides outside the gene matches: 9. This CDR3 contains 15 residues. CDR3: CSARDRAGVENEQFF. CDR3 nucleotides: TGCAGTGCTAGAGATAGGGCGGGAGTGGAGAATGAGCAGTTCTTC.

DNA for the CDR3: TGTGCCAGCAGTTACCAGACCCATAATTCACCCCTCCACTTT. Translating it yields CASSYQTHNSPLHF. The chain couples TRBV6-9 to TRBJ1-6; D gene ambiguous. V was trimmed by 3 bases and J by 5 bases, leaving 8 bases between them. The CDR3 runs 14 residues. From germline, CDR1 is MNHGY and CDR2 SVAAGI.

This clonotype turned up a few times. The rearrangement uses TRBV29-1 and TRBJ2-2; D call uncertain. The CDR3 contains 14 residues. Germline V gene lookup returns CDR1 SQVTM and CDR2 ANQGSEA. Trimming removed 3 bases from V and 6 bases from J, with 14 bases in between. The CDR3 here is CSVDAHGTSGELFF. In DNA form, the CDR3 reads TGCAGCGTTGATGCACACGGAACGTCCGGGGAGCTGTTTTTT.

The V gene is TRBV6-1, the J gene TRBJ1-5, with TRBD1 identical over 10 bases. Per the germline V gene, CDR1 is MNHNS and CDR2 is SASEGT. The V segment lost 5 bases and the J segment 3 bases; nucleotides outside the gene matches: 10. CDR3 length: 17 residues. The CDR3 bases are TGTGCCAGCAGTCCCCGGGGGACAGGGGCATTCAATCAGCCCCAGCATTTT. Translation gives CASSPRGTGAFNQPQHF.

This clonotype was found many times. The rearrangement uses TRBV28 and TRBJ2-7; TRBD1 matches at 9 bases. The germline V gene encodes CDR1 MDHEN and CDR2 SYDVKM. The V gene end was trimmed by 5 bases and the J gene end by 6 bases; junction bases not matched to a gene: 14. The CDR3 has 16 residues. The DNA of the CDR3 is TGTGCCAGCAGTGTACAAAGCCGGGACAGGGAGGGCGAGCAGTACTTC. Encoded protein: CASSVQSRDREGEQYF.

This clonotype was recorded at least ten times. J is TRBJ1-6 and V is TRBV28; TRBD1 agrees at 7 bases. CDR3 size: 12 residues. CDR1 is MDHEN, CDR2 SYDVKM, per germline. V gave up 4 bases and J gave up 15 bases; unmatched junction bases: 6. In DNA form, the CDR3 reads TGTGCCAGCAGTTGGGGCAGGGGGGGCCTCCACTTT. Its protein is CASSWGRGGLHF.